The sequence of this T cell receptor beta chain was determined in a study of T-cell reconstitution after alpha-beta-depleted transplantation in children. TCRbeta library construction was performed incorporating unique molecular identifiers. Each CDR3 protein is one row after TCRdb ran MiXCR on the PCR reads. The sample yields about 610,000 distinct CDR3 sequences, 10% to 13% seen once. Germline-derived CDR1 and CDR2 are KGHSH and LQKENI. With 2 bases removed from V and 6 bases from J, the gap between germline ends came to 7 bases. CDR3 length equals 12 residues. Source: PBMCs from the stem cell graft donor, taken from the stem cell graft. The origin of this receptor is a human donor who donated a stem cell graft to a child with acute myeloid leukemia. V gene TRBV18 combines with J gene TRBJ1-1, with D perhaps TRBD1 (5 bases). The CDR3 DNA follows: TGTGCCAGCTCACCAGGGGGACCTGAAGCTTTCTTT. This sequence encodes CASSPGGPEAFF.